The rows below give T cell receptor beta chains drawn from one sample of a study of shared clonotypes between healthy human individuals. Clones were read by immunoSEQ multiplex PCR, and TCRdb kept only the in-frame ones, dropping some. Among approximately 1.9 million clones listed, 80% to 95% were seen once. The sequenced sample consisted of naive CD8+ T cells from PBMCs. Source of these receptors: a man younger than 30 in good health. Some clones in this sample may be carry-over from other donors' samples. The CDR3 runs from the conserved cysteine through the conserved F or W. A D gene is named only where the DNA matches it firmly. For some rows the clone size is stated as once, few or many, or as a class when expanded; others skip it.

CDR3nt,CDR3aa,abundance,v_gene,j_gene,d_gene
TGTGCCAGCAGTTTTTCGACTAGCGGGAGGCTGCGGTACGAGCAGTACTTC,CASSFSTSGRLRYEQYF,-,TRBV27,TRBJ2-7,TRBD2
TGTGCCAGCAGTTCGAGGCTACTGTGGTACGAGCAGTACTTC,CASSSRLLWYEQYF,once,TRBV27,TRBJ2-7,-
TGCGCCAGCAGCTTGCCGACAGAGAACACTGAAGCTTTCTTT,CASSLPTENTEAFF,-,TRBV5-1,TRBJ1-1,-
TGCGCCAGCAGATCTAGAGGGGCAGATACGCAGTATTTT,CASRSRGADTQYF,-,TRBV10-2,TRBJ2-3,-
TGTGCCAGCAGCTCAGCGGGGGGGTACACCGGGGAGCTGTTTTTT,CASSSAGGYTGELFF,-,TRBV5-6,TRBJ2-2,TRBD2
TGTGCCAGTACCCAATTTAGTACCGGGACAAACGACGAGCAGTACTTC,CASTQFSTGTNDEQYF,-,TRBV19,TRBJ2-7,-
TGTGCCAGTAGTGCCCGACAGGGCTTCAGCTCCTACGAGCAGTACTTC,CASSARQGFSSYEQYF,-,TRBV19,TRBJ2-7,TRBD1
TGTGCCAGCAGCGTAGGTGACGCTAGCTCCTACGAGCAGTACTTC,CASSVGDASSYEQYF,-,TRBV9,TRBJ2-7,-
TGCAGCGATAATTACGGAGCTTTCTTT,CSDNYGAFF,-,TRBV29-1,TRBJ1-1,-
TGTGCCAGTAGTTCCGGGGGCTTAAGGAACTATGGCTACACCTTC,CASSSGGLRNYGYTF,-,TRBV19,TRBJ1-2,-
TGCAGCGTTGAATTCGGTGCCTACGAGCAGTACTTC,CSVEFGAYEQYF,once,TRBV29-1,TRBJ2-7,-
TGTGCCAGCAGTCCCTTAGGAGCGCAAGAGACCCAGTACTTC,CASSPLGAQETQYF,-,TRBV27,TRBJ2-5,-
TGTGCCTCGTCTAGCGGGAGTATGCATGAGCAGTTCTTC,CASSSGSMHEQFF,-,TRBV30,TRBJ2-1,TRBD2
TGTGCCAGCAGCGCATTGGACGGATCCGGGCACGAGCAGTACTTC,CASSALDGSGHEQYF,-,TRBV9,TRBJ2-7,-
TGCGCCAGCAGCCATCCCAGGGAGGGGGACTATGGCTACACCTTC,CASSHPREGDYGYTF,-,TRBV4-1,TRBJ1-2,-
TGCGCCAGCAGTGAGTCTGGGGGCCAGGGCGAGCAGTACTTC,CASSESGGQGEQYF,once,TRBV10-2,TRBJ2-7,-
TGTGCCAGCAGTGACAGTCGGGGTGAAGCTTTCTTT,CASSDSRGEAFF,-,TRBV2,TRBJ1-1,-